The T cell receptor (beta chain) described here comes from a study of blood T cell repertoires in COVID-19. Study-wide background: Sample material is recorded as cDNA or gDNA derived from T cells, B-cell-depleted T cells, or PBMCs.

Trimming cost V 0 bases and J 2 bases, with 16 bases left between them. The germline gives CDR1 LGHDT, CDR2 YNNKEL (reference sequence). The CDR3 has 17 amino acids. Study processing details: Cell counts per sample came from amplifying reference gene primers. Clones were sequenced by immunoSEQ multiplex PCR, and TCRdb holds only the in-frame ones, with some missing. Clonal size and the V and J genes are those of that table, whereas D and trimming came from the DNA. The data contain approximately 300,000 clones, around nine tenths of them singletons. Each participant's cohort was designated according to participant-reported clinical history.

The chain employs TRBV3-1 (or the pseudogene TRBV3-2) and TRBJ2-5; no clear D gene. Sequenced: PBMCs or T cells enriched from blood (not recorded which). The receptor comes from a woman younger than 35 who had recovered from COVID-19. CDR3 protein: CASSQDLKPKLQETQYF. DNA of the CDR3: TGTGCCAGCAGCCAAGATCTAAAGCCAAAGTTACAAGAGACCCAGTACTTC.